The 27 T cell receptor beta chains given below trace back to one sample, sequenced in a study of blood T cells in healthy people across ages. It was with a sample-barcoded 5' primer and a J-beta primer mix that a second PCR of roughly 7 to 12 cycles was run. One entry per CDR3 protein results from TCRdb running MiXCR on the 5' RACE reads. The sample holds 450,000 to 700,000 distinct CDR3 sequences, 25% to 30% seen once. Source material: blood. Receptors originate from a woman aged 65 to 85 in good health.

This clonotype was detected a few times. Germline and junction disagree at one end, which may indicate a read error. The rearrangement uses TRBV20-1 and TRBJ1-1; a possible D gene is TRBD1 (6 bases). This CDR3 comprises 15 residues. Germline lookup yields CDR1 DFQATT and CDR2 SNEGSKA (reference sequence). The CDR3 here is CSTRDDEGTTYEAFF. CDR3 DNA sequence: TGCAGTACTAGAGATGATGAGGGGACAACATACGAAGCTTTCTTT.

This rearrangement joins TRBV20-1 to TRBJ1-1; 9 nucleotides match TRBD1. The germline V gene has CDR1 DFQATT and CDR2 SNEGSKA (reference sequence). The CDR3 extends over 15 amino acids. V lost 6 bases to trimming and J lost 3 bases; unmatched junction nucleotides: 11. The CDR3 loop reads CSATTDRGIDTEAFF. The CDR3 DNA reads TGCAGTGCGACTACCGACAGGGGGATCGACACTGAAGCTTTCTTT.

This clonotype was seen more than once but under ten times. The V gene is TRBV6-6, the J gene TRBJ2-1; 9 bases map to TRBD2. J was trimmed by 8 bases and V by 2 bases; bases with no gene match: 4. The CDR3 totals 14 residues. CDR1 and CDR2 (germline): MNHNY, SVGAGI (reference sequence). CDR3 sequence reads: CASSYGGGADEQFF. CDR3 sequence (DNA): TGTGCCAGCAGTTACGGCGGGGGGGCAGATGAGCAGTTCTTC.

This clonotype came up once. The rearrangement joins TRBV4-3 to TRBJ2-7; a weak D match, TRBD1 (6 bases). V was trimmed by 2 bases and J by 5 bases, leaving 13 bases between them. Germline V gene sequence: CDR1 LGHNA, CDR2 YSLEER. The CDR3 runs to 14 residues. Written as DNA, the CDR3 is TGCGCCAGCAGCCAACAGGCAGGGGCCCACGAGCAGTACTTC. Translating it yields CASSQQAGAHEQYF.

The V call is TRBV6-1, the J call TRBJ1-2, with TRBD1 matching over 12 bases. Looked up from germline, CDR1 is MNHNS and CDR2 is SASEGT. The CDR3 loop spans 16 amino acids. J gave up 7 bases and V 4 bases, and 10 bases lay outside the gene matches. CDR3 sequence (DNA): TGTGCCAGCAGTGGGGACAGGGGGCGAGGGGTAGCTGGCTACACCTTC. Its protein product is CASSGDRGRGVAGYTF.

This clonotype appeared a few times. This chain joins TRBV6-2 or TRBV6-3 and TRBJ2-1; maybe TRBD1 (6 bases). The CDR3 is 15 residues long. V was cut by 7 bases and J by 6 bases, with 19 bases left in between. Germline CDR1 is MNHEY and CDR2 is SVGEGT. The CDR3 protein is CASTPWGLGSNEQFF. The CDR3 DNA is TGTGCCAGCACCCCTTGGGGGCTGGGGTCCAATGAGCAGTTCTTC.

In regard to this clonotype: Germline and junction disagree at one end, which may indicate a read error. The CDR3 here is CASILGGAKNIRYF. CDR3 nucleotide sequence: TGTGCCAGCATCCTGGGGGGGGCCAAAAACATTCGGTACTTC. The chain has TRBV28 and TRBJ2-4; TRBD2 might be the D (7 bases). Germline V CDR1 and CDR2: MDHEN, SYDVKM. This CDR3 region has 14 residues.

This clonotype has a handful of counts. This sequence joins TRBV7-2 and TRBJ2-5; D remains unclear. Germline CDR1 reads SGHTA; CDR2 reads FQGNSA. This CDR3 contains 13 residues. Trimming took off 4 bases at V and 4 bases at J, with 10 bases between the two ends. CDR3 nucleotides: TGTGCCAGCAGCTCCAGGTCTCTAGAGACCCAGTACTTC. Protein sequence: CASSSRSLETQYF.

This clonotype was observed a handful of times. The CDR3 nucleotides read TGTGCCAGCAGCTTCTCAGCTTCGGAGACCCAGTACTTC. Translation: CASSFSASETQYF. This chain connects TRBV11-3 to TRBJ2-5; unclear D gene. The germline CDR1 and CDR2 sequences are SGHNT and YENEEA. V lost 3 bases and J 5 bases, leaving 10 bases between the germline ends. The CDR3 has 13 residues.

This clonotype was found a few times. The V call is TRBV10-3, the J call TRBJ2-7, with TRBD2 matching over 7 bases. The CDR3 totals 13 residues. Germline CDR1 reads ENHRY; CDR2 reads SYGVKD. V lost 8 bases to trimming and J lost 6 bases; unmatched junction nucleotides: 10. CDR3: CAILGAGLGEQYF. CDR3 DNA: TGTGCCATCCTCGGAGCGGGGCTCGGCGAGCAGTACTTC.

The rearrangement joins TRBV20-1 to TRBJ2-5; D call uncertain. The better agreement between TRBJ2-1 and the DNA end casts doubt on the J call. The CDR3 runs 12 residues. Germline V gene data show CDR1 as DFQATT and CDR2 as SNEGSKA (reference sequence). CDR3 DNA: TGCAGTGCTAGATGGCTAAATAATGAGCAGTTCTTC. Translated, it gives CSARWLNNEQFF.

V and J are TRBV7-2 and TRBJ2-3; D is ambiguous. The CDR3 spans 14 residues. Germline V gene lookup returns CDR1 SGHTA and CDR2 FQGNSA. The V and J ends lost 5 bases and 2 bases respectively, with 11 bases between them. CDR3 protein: CASSLRDHTDTQYF. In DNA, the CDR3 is TGTGCCAGCAGCCTCCGAGATCACACAGATACGCAGTATTTT.

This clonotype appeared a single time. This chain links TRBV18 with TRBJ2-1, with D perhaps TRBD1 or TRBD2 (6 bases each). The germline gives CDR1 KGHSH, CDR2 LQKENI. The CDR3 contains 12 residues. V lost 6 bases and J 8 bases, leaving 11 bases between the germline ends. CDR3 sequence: CASSGGRDEQFF. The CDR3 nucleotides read TGTGCCAGCTCTGGGGGGCGCGATGAGCAGTTCTTC.

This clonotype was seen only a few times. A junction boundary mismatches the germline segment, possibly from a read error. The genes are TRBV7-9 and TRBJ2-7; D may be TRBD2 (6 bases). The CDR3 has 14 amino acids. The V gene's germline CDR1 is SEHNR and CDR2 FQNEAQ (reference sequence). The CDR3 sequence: CASSLTGRGEEQYF. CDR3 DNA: TGCGCCAGCAGCTTAACTGGACGCGGGGAGGAGCAGTACTTC.

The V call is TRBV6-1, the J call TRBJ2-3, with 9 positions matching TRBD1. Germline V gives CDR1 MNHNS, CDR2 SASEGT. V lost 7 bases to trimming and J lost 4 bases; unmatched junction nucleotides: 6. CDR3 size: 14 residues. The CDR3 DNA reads TGTGCCAGCAAACAGGGGGCGTATTCAGATACGCAGTATTTT. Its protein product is CASKQGAYSDTQYF.

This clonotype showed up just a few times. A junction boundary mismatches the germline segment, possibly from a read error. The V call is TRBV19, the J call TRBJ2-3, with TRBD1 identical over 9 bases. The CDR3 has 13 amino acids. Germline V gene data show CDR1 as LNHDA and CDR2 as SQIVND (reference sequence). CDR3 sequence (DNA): TGTGCCAGTAGGGACAGGGGTTCAGATACGCGGTATTTT. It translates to CASRDRGSDTRYF.

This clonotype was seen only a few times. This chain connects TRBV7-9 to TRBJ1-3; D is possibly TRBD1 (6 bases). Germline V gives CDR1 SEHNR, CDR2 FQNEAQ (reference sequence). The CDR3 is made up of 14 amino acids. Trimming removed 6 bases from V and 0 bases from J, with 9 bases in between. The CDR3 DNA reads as TGTGCCAGCAGGGGGGCTATCTCTGGAAACACCATATATTTT. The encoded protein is CASRGAISGNTIYF. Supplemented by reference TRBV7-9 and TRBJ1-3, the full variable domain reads DTGVSQNPRHKITKRGQNVTFRCDPISEHNRLYWYRQTLGQGPEFLTYFQNEAQLEKSRLLSDRFSAERPKGSFSTLEIQRTEQGDSAMYLCASRGAISGNTIYFGEGSWLTVV.

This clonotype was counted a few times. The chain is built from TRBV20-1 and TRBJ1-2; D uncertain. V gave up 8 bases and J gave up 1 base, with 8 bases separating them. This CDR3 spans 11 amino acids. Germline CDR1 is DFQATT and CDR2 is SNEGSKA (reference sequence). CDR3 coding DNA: TGCAGTCAAGAATTTAACTATGGCTACACCTTC. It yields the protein CSQEFNYGYTF.

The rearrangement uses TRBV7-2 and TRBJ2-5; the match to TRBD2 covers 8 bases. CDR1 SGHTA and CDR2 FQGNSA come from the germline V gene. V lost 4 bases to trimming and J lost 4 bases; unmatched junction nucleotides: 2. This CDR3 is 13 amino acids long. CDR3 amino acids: CASSWTSPETQYF. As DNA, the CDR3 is TGTGCCAGCAGCTGGACTAGCCCAGAGACCCAGTACTTC. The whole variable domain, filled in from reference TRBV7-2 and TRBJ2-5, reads GAGVSQSPSNKVTEKGKDVELRCDPISGHTALYWYRQSLGQGLEFLIYFQGNSAPDKSGLPSDRFSAERTGGSVSTLTIQRTQQEDSAVYLCASSWTSPETQYFGPGTRLLVL.

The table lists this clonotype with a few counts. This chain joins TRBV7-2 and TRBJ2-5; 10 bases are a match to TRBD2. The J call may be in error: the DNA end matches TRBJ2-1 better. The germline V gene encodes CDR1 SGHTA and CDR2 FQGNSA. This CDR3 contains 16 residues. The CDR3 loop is CASSLSLAGAFGEQFF. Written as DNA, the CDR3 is TGTGCCAGCAGCTTAAGTCTAGCGGGGGCATTTGGTGAGCAGTTCTTC.

CDR3 DNA: TGCAGCGTTGAAGATCCCAGGGACAGGCAAAGCACAGATACGCAGCATTTT. Residues: CSVEDPRDRQSTDTQHF. V usage is TRBV29-1 and J usage is TRBJ2-3; 8 positions agree with TRBD1. The end of the DNA is better explained by TRBJ1-5, so the J call may be wrong. CDR1 and CDR2 (germline): SQVTM, ANQGSEA. The CDR3 runs 17 residues.

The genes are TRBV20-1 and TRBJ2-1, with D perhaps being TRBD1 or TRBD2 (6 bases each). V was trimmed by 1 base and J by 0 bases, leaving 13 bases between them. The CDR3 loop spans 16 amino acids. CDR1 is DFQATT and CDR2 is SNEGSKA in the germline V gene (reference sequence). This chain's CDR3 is CSARVYGGSSYNEQFF. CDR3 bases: TGCAGTGCTAGAGTATACGGGGGCAGCTCCTACAATGAGCAGTTCTTC.

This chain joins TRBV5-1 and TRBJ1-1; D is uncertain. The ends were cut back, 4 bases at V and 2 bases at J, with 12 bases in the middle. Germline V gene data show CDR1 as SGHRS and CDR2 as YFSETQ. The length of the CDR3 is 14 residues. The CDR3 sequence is CASSPETHNTEAFF. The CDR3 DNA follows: TGCGCCAGCAGCCCTGAGACACATAACACTGAAGCTTTCTTT.

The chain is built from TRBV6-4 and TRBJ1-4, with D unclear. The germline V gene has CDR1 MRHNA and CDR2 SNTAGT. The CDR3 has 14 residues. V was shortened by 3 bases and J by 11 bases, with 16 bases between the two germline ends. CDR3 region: CASSENTGTGKLFF. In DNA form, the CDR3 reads TGTGCCAGCAGTGAGAACACGGGAACGGGGAAACTGTTTTTT.

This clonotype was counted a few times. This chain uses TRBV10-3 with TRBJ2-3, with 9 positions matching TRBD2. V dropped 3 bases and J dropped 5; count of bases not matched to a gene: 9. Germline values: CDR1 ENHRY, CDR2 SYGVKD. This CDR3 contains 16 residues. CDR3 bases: TGTGCCATCAGTGAAAACATGCGGGGGGGCCGAGATACGCAGTATTTT. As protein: CAISENMRGGRDTQYF.

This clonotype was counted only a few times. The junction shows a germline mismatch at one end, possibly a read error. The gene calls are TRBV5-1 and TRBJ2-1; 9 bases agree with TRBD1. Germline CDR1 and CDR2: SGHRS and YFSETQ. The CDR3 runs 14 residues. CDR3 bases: TGCGCCAGCAGCTTGGACGGGACAGGGAAGGTATGGTACTTC. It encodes CASSLDGTGKVWYF.

The CDR3 is CSVRIGGRTGELFF. In DNA form, the CDR3 reads TGCAGCGTTCGAATAGGGGGAAGAACCGGGGAGCTGTTTTTT. The V gene is TRBV29-1, the J gene TRBJ2-2; D perhaps matches TRBD1 (6 bases). The germline V and J ends were trimmed by 5 bases and 5 bases, with 15 bases remaining between them. This CDR3 contains 14 residues. CDR1 and CDR2 (germline): SQVTM, ANQGSEA.